This T cell receptor (beta chain) comes out of a study of blood T cell repertoires in COVID-19. V lost 1 base and J lost 8; bases outside the gene matches: 12. This CDR3 region has 16 residues. The germline V gene has CDR1 MDHEN and CDR2 SYDVKM. TCRdb keeps only in-frame clones here, not all; method: immunoSEQ multiplex PCR. Of under 35,000 clones listed, more than 80% are singletons. The sequenced sample consisted of peripheral blood. The receptor was isolated from a human donor in a cohort sampled during active COVID-19. This sequence joins TRBV28 and TRBJ2-3, with 7 bases matching TRBD2. CDR3 coding DNA: TGTGCCAGCAGTTTATCGGGCGGGAGTCCCGGAGGTACGCAGTATTTT. It codes for CASSLSGGSPGGTQYF. Together with reference TRBV28 and TRBJ2-3, the CDR3 gives the full variable domain: DVKVTQSSRYLVKRTGEKVFLECVQDMDHENMFWYRQDPGLGLRLIYFSYDVKMKEKGDIPEGYSVSREKKERFSLILESASTNQTSMYLCASSLSGGSPGGTQYFGPGTRLTVL.